The clone carrying this T cell receptor (beta chain) occurred once. Antigen unknown. The sample is drawn from a study of cytomegalovirus exposure and HLA in healthy donors. Background on the study: A later analysis reported the 90 to 150 validation repertoires used the same platform as the roughly 700 first-cohort repertoires.

Trimming cost V 5 bases and J 2 bases, with 15 bases left between them. CDR1 and CDR2 from the germline V gene are MNHNY and SVGAGI (reference sequence). This CDR3 contains 15 residues. Study results and limitations: Within the 95 to 150 validation repertoires, first-cohort TCR clusters tended to co-occur, according to a later analysis. Cytomegalovirus status was reportedly diagnosed by the classifier with high sensitivity and specificity. A list of 150 or so TCR beta chains associated with cytomegalovirus was given.

Only in-frame clones appear in the TCRdb table, and some are missing; sequencing was by immunoSEQ multiplex PCR. The table has some 170,000 clones, around nine tenths seen once; the top ten hold approximately 2.4%. Sample: PBMCs. The gene calls are TRBV6-6 and TRBJ1-1; possible D gene TRBD1, 5 bases. The receptor was isolated from a man aged 18 to 29 in good health and CMV-seropositive. The CDR3 DNA is TGTGCCAGCAGTGCAAAGGGGAATGGAAACACTGAAGCTTTCTTT. This sequence encodes CASSAKGNGNTEAFF.